This T cell receptor beta chain was captured in a study of T cells in Graves' hyperthyroidism and ophthalmopathy. Study details: Peripheral blood was drawn at first diagnosis, prior to all treatment.

CDR3 length: 14 amino acids. V was clipped by 2 bases and J by 4 bases, with 11 bases between them. Per the germline V gene, CDR1 is SEHNR and CDR2 is FQNEAQ (reference sequence). Graves' hyperthyroidism was deemed stable absent ophthalmopathy progression within 18 months. The source material, RNA transcripts, was used to amplify TCR beta CDR3 regions. An initial round of RT-PCR targeting the TCR CDR3 relied on the HTBI primer set. TCRdb processed the multiplex PCR reads anew with MiXCR; each CDR3 protein has one entry. The sample has 800,000 or so distinct CDR3 sequences; over 35% are singletons. A remark on this clonotype: A much larger clone differs by one base, so this may be a read error.

The chain recombines TRBV7-9 with TRBJ1-1; perhaps TRBD1 as D (5 bases). The source material was blood. The receptor comes from a young man with Graves' hyperthyroidism. For the CDR3, the DNA is TGTGCCAGCAGCTTAAACGGGGCTCGCACTGAAGCTTTCTTT. Its translation: CASSLNGARTEAFF.